Below are 15 T cell receptor beta chains sequenced from a single sample in a study of shared clonotypes between healthy human individuals. The table came from immunoSEQ multiplex PCR; TCRdb's copy has only in-frame clones and leaves some out. The table lists some 2.1 million clones, around 95% of them singletons. Naive-designated CD8 cells lacked CD45RO, were positively enriched for CCR7, and omitted terminally differentiated effector memory CD45RA+ cells. Source material: naive CD8+ T cells from PBMCs. Receptor source: a man in his late teens or twenties in good health. Some clones in this sample may be carry-over from other donors' samples.

V and J are TRBV11-1 and TRBJ1-5, with 12 bases aligning to TRBD1. J was trimmed by 11 bases and V by 5 bases; bases with no gene match: 10. The germline CDR1 and CDR2 sequences are SGHAT and FQDESV (reference sequence). The CDR3 is 15 amino acids. CDR3 in DNA: TGTGCCAGCAGCCGGGACAGGGGGCCCTTGTGGGCCCAGCATTTT. Translating it yields CASSRDRGPLWAQHF. The full variable domain, its missing parts supplied by reference TRBV11-1 and TRBJ1-5, is EAEVAQSPRYKITEKSQAVAFWCDPISGHATLYWYRQILGQGPELLVQFQDESVVDDSQLPKDRFSAERLKGVDSTLKIQPAELGDSAMYLCASSRDRGPLWAQHFGDGTRLSIL.

The chain links TRBV7-9 to TRBJ1-4, with TRBD1 matching over 7 bases. The J segment lost 6 bases and the V segment lost 1 base, leaving 5 bases of the junction unmatched. CDR3 length: 15 amino acids. CDR1 and CDR2 (germline): SEHNR, FQNEAQ (reference sequence). CDR3 sequence (DNA): TGTGCCAGCAGCTTAGGACAGGGCTTAGATGAAAAACTGTTTTTT. It codes for CASSLGQGLDEKLFF.

The chain has TRBV2 and TRBJ1-2; D possibly corresponds to TRBD1 (6 bases). The CDR3 loop spans 12 amino acids. Germline CDR1 SNHLY, CDR2 FYNNEI. V lost 8 bases, J lost 4 bases, and 11 bases lay in between. CDR3 region: CASLQGGYGYTF. CDR3 nucleotide sequence: TGTGCCAGCTTACAGGGTGGCTATGGCTACACCTTC.

The chain has TRBV12-5 and TRBJ2-1; perhaps TRBD2 as D (6 bases). From germline, CDR1 is LGHNT and CDR2 FRNRAP. The CDR3 covers 16 residues. Deletions cut 0 bases from V and 9 bases from J, with 18 bases between. The chain's CDR3 is CASGLVSARGWGEQFF. CDR3 in DNA: TGTGCTAGTGGTTTGGTGTCAGCTCGGGGGTGGGGTGAGCAGTTCTTC.

CDR3 coding DNA: TGTGCCAGCAGTTTGGTTAGCCTGACTAATGAAAAACTGTTTTTT. It encodes CASSLVSLTNEKLFF. J is TRBJ1-4 and V is TRBV28, with D unclear. The CDR3 loop spans 15 amino acids. Germline V gene sequence: CDR1 MDHEN, CDR2 SYDVKM. With 3 bases removed from V and 2 bases from J, the gap between germline ends came to 10 bases.

The chain recombines TRBV6-6 with TRBJ2-7; 8 bases are a match to TRBD1. CDR1 and CDR2 from the germline V gene are MNHNY and SVGAGI (reference sequence). The length of the CDR3 is 14 residues. V shed 5 bases, J shed 4 bases, and the junction held 7 bases outside the gene matches. CDR3 sequence: CASSDRDRIYEQYF. The CDR3 nucleotides read TGTGCCAGCAGTGACCGGGACAGGATATACGAGCAGTACTTC.

This chain uses TRBV27 with TRBJ2-7; 8 bases are shared with TRBD2. The junction had 6 bases not matched to a gene; V was cut back by 5 bases and J by 3 bases. From germline, CDR1 is MNHEY and CDR2 SMNVEV (reference sequence). The CDR3 has 14 amino acids. CDR3 DNA sequence: TGTGCCAGCAGTCAGCGGGAGACCAGCTACGAGCAGTACTTC. It encodes CASSQRETSYEQYF.

The chain couples TRBV7-2 to TRBJ2-7, with D maybe TRBD1 (5 bases). The CDR3 length is 15 residues. The germline gives CDR1 SGHTA, CDR2 FQGNSA. V was shortened by 6 bases and J by 4 bases, with 19 bases between the two germline ends. CDR3 nucleotides: TGTGCCAGCAGGCAGTACCAGGGTTGGGTTTACGAGCAGTACTTC. Translation gives CASRQYQGWVYEQYF.

The rearrangement uses TRBV13 and TRBJ2-2; 11 nucleotides line up with TRBD2. CDR1 is PRHDT and CDR2 is FYEKMQ in the germline V gene (reference sequence). This CDR3 contains 16 residues. With V trimmed by 4 bases and J by 3 bases, 4 bases remained unmatched. The CDR3 bases are TGTGCCAGCAGCTCCCGACTAGCGGGATACACCGGGGAGCTGTTTTTT. Its protein product is CASSSRLAGYTGELFF.

The V gene is TRBV9, the J gene TRBJ2-3, with 8 bases identical to TRBD2. Germline CDR1 is SGDLS and CDR2 is YYNGEE. V dropped 3 bases and J dropped 4; count of bases not matched to a gene: 10. The CDR3 has 16 amino acids. CDR3 in DNA: TGTGCCAGCAGCGACACAATAGCGGGATCACCAGATACGCAGTATTTT. It is translated as CASSDTIAGSPDTQYF.

The chain links TRBV7-9 to TRBJ1-1; D remains unclear. CDR3 size: 12 residues. V lost 1 base, J lost 3 bases, and 3 bases lay in between. From germline, CDR1 is SEHNR and CDR2 FQNEAQ (reference sequence). The CDR3 nucleotides read TGTGCCAGCAGCTTAGATTACACTGAAGCTTTCTTT. This codes for CASSLDYTEAFF.

The gene calls are TRBV5-8 and TRBJ1-2, with TRBD1 identical over 7 bases. The CDR3 is 16 residues long. CDR1 is SGHTS and CDR2 is YDEGEE in the germline V gene. The V segment lost 7 bases and the J segment 0 bases; nucleotides outside the gene matches: 12. In DNA, the CDR3 is TGTGCCAGCTGGGCCCTGGGACAGACAACTAACTATGGCTACACCTTC. It specifies CASWALGQTTNYGYTF.

V and J are TRBV27 and TRBJ2-1; the D gene is possibly TRBD2 (6 bases). Trimming took off 4 bases at V and 2 bases at J, with 12 bases between the two ends. Germline CDR1 is MNHEY and CDR2 is SMNVEV (reference sequence). This CDR3 has 15 residues. CDR3 sequence: CASSSDGSPYNEQFF. The CDR3 bases are TGTGCCAGCAGTTCGGACGGGAGCCCCTACAATGAGCAGTTCTTC.

The chain employs TRBV19 and TRBJ1-5, with D tentatively TRBD1 (5 bases). The CDR3 sequence is 16 residues long. V shed 0 bases and J shed 2 bases, with 11 bases lying between them. CDR1 and CDR2 from the germline V gene are LNHDA and SQIVND (reference sequence). The CDR3 DNA reads as TGTGCCAGTAGTATAGAGGGGGGTTTAGGCAATCAGCCCCAGCATTTT. Translated, it gives CASSIEGGLGNQPQHF.

The rearrangement uses TRBV11-1 and TRBJ2-1, with D possibly being TRBD2 (6 bases). CDR1 is SGHAT, CDR2 FQDESV, per germline (reference sequence). CDR3 length equals 15 residues. Between the trimmed V and J ends, which lost 4 bases and 8 bases, there was a span of 18 bases. CDR3 in amino acids: CASSSPRDFSDEQFF. The CDR3 nucleotides read TGTGCCAGCAGCTCACCACGGGACTTCAGCGATGAGCAGTTCTTC.